This T cell receptor (beta chain) stems from a study of T cells expressing NK-cell markers. Whole-study context: According to the study, TCR beta repertoires originated from sorted CD3+CD56+NKG2C+, CD3+CD56+NKG2C- and CD3+CD56-NKG2C+ T cells. There were seven HCMV-seropositive donors and one seronegative donor among the eight sequenced.

Study-level results: Each of about six donors carried dominant NKG2C+ clonotypes accounting for about 1.0-7.0% of CD8+ T cells.

Note on this clonotype: Its antigen is undetermined.

CDR1 is MNHEY, CDR2 SMNVEV, per germline (reference sequence). The CDR3 covers 11 residues. The TCR beta cDNA came from 5'RACE template switching with UMIs. TCRdb derives one entry per CDR3 protein from the 5' RACE reads, leaving out DNA. With some 600,000 distinct CDR3 sequences in the sample, the ten largest clones hold around 4%. The clonotype was recovered from a man aged 18 to 30 in good health. Sequenced: blood T cells: a sorted CD56 or NKG2C T cell subset, CD4+ or CD8+ T cells, or bulk PBMC T cells (not recorded which). The rearrangement links TRBV27 to TRBJ1-4; no DNA is available, so the TRBD1 call from TCRdb remains unchecked. The CDR3 sequence: CASSRGRKLFF.